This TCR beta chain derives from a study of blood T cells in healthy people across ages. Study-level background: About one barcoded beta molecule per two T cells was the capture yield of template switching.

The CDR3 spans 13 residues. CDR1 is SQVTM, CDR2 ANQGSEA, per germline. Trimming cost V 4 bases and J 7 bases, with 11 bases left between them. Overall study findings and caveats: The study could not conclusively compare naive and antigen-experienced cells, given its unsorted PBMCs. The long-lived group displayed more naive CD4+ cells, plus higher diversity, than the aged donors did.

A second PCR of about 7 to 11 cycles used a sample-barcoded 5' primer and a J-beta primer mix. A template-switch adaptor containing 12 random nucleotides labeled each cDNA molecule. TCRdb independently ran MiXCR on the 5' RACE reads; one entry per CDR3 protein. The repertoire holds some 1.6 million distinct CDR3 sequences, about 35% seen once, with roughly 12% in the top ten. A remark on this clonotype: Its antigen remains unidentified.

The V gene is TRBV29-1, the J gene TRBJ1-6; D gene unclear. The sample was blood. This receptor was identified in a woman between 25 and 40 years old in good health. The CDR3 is CSVGEGQNSPLHF. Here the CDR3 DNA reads TGCAGCGTTGGAGAGGGCCAAAATTCACCCCTCCACTTT.